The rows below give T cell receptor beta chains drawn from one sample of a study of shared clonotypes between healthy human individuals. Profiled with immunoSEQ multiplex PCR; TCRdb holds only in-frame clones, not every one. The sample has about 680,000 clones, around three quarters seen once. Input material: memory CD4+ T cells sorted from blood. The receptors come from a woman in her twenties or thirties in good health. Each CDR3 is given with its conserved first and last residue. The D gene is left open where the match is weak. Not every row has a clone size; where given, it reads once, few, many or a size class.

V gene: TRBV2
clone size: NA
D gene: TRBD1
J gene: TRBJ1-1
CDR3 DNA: TGTGCCAGCAGGGCTACAGGGGGCCAAAACACTGAAGCTTTCTTT
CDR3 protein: CASRATGGQNTEAFF

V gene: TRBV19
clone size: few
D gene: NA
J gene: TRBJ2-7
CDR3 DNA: TGTGCCAGTAGTCCGCCGGGACACGGGTTCTCCTACGAGCAGTACTTC
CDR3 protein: CASSPPGHGFSYEQYF

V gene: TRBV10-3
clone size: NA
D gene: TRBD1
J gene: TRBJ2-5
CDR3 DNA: TGTGCCATCAGTGATAGAGGGACAGGGCAAGAGACCCAGTACTTC
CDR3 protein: CAISDRGTGQETQYF

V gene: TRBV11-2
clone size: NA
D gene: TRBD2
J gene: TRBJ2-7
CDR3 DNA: TGTGCCAGCAGTATAGGACTAGCGGGACTAAGCTCCTACGAGCAGTACTTC
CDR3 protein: CASSIGLAGLSSYEQYF

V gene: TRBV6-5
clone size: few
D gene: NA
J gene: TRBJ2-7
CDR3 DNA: TGTGCCAGCAGCCACTATCCCCGGGACTCCTACGAGCAGTACTTC
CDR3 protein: CASSHYPRDSYEQYF

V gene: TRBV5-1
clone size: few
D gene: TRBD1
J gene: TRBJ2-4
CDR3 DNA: TGCGCCAGCAGCTTGGCGGACAGGGACCAAAACATTCAGTACTTC
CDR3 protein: CASSLADRDQNIQYF

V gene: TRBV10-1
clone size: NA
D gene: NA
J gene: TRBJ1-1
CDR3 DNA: TGCGCCAGCAGCCGGGGCAAGCAGTTTACTGAAGCTTTCTTT
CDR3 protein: CASSRGKQFTEAFF

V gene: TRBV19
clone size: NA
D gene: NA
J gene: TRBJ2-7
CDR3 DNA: TGTGCCAGTAGTACCTCCTACAGGGATACCTACGAGCAGTACTTC
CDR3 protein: CASSTSYRDTYEQYF

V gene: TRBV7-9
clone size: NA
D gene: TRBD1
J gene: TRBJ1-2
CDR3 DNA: TGTGCCAGCAGCCCCAACGGACAGGGAGGCTATGGCTACACCTTC
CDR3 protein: CASSPNGQGGYGYTF

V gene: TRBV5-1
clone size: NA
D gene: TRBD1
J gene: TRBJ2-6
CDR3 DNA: TGCGCCAGCAGCTTGGCCCAGGGGGTTGGGGCCAACGTCCTGACTTTC
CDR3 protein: CASSLAQGVGANVLTF

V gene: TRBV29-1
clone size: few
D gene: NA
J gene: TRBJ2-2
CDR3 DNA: TGCAGCGTTGAACAGGGGTTCACCGGGGAGCTGTTTTTT
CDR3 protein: CSVEQGFTGELFF

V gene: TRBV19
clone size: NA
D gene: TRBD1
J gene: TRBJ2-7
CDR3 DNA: TGTGCCAGCCAACCCCGCGGGACAGGGGGTTCCGAGCAGTACTTC
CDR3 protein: CASQPRGTGGSEQYF

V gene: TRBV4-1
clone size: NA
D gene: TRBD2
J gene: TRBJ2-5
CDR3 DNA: TGCGCCAGCAGCCATTCGGTAGCGGGAGTAGAGACCCAGTACTTC
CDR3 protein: CASSHSVAGVETQYF

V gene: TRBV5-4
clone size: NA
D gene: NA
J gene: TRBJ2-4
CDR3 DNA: TGTGCCAGCAGCTTAGCAGAAGCCAAAAACATTCAGTACTTC
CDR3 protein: CASSLAEAKNIQYF

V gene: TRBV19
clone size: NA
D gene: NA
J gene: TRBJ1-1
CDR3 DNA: TGTGCCAGTAGTACCTTGGGACAATTCAACACTGAAGCTTTCTTT
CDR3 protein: CASSTLGQFNTEAFF

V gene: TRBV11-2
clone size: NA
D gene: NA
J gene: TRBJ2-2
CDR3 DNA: TGTGCCGTGAGGGTAGAGTACACCGGGGAGCTGTTTTTT
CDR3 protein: CAVRVEYTGELFF

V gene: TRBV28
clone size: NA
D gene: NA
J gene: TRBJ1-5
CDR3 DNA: TGTGCCAGCAGTTTGGACCCCTGGGGTTCGGGTGCGGGTCAGCCCCAGCATTTT
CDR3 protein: CASSLDPWGSGAGQPQHF

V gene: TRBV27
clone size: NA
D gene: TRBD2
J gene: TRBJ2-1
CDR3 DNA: TGTGCCAGCCGGAGGGCGGGAGAGGGGTCCTACAATGAGCAGTTCTTC
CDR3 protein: CASRRAGEGSYNEQFF

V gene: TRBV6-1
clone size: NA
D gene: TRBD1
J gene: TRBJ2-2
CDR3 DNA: TGTGCCAGCAGTCCCAGGACAGGAACCGGGGAGCTGTTTTTT
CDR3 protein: CASSPRTGTGELFF

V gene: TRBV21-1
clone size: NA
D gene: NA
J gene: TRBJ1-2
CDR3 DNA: TGTGCCAGCAGCATCAAAGCCGCCCACCAGGGTTACTATGGCTACACCTTC
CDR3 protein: CASSIKAAHQGYYGYTF

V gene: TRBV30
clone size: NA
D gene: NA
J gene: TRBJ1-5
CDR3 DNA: TGTGCCTGGAGTAGCTATAGGGGCGCGAGGAATCAGCCCCAGCATTTT
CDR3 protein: CAWSSYRGARNQPQHF

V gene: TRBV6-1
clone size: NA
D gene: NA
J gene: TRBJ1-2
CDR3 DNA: TGTGCCAGCTTGAGCTATGGCTACACCTTC
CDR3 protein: CASLSYGYTF

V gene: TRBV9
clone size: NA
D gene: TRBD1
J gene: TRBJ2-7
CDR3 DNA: TGTGCCAGCAGCGTCGGGACAGGGCAGAGGGGCGAGCAGTACTTC
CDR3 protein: CASSVGTGQRGEQYF

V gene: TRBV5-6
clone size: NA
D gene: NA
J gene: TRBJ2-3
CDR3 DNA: TGTGCCAGCAGCTTGTGGCGGGATACGCAGTATTTT
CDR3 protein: CASSLWRDTQYF

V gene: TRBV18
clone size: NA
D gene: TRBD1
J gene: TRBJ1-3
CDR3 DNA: TGTGCCAGCTCACCGACAGGGTTTGGAAACACCATATATTTT
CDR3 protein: CASSPTGFGNTIYF

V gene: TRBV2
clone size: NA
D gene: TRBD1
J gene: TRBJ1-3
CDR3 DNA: TGTGCCAGCAGTGTGGGACAGGCTATCTCTGGAAACACCATATATTTT
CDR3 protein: CASSVGQAISGNTIYF

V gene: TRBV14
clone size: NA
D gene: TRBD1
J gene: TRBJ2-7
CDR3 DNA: TGTGCCAGCAGCCACCGACGGGACAGGGAAACCTACGAGCAGTACTTC
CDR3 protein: CASSHRRDRETYEQYF

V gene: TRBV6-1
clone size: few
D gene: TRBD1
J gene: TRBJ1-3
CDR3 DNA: TGTGCCAGCAGTTCCGGGACAGCGAGTAACACCATATATTTT
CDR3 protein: CASSSGTASNTIYF

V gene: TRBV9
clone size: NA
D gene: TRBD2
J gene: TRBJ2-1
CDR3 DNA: TGTGCCAGCAGCGTAGGGGTTAGCGGGAGAAGGGATGAGCAGTTCTTC
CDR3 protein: CASSVGVSGRRDEQFF

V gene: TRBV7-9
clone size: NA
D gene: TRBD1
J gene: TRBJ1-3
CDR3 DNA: TGTGCCAGCAGCTTATTGGGGACAGGACCTGGAAACACCATATATTTT
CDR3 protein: CASSLLGTGPGNTIYF

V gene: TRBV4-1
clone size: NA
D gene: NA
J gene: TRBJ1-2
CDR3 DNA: TGCGCCAGCAGCCACGCAGATTTCCGCGCCACGGGAGGCTACACCTTC
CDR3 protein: CASSHADFRATGGYTF

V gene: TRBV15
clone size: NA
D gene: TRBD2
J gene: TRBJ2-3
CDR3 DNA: TGTGCCACCAGCAGAGGGACTAGCGGGAGTGGTGGGGATACGCAGTATTTT
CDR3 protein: CATSRGTSGSGGDTQYF

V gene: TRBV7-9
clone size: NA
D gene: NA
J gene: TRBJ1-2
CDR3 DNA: TGTGCCAGCAGTCAGGAGGGGGGCTACACCTTC
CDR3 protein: CASSQEGGYTF

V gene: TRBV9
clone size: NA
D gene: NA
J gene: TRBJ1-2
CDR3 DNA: TGTGCCAGCAGCGTAGGTGGGCAGAACTATGGCTACACCTTC
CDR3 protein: CASSVGGQNYGYTF

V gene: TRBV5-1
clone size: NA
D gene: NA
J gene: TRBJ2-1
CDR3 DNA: TGCGCCAGCAGCTTGGACTCTTTTAATGAGCAGTTCTTC
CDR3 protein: CASSLDSFNEQFF

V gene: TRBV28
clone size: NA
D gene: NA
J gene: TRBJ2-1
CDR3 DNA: TGTGCCAGCAGGGGGAGAGGGGGGCGAGGGTACAATGAGCAGTTCTTC
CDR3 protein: CASRGRGGRGYNEQFF

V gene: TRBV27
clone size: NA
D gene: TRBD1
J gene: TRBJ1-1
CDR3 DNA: TGTGCCAGTGGGACAGGGGTTCCTGAAGCTTTCTTT
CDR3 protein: CASGTGVPEAFF

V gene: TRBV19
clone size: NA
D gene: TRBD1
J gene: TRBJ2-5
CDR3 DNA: TGTGCCAGTAATGAAAGGACAGGGGTGAAAGAGACCCAGTACTTC
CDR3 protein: CASNERTGVKETQYF

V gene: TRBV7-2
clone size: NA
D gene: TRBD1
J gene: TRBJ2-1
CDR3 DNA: TGTGCCAGCAGCTTAGAGGGGACAGTTTCCTACAATGAGCAGTTCTTC
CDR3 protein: CASSLEGTVSYNEQFF

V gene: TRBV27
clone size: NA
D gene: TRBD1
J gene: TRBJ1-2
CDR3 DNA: TGTGCCAGCAGCCCCGCCCCCGGGCAGGGGGGTAACTATGGCTACACCTTC
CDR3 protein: CASSPAPGQGGNYGYTF

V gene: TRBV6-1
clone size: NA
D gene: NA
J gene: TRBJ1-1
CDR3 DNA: TGTGCCAGCAGTGATGGGCAGGGAGGGGAAGCTTTCTTT
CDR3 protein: CASSDGQGGEAFF

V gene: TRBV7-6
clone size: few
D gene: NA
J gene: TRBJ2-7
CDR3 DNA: TGTGCCAGCAGCCTTACTTCGGGGGACGAGCAGTACTTC
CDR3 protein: CASSLTSGDEQYF

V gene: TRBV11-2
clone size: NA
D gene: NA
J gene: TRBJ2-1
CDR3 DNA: TGTGCCAGCAGCTCGCTAGGGGATGAGCAGTTCTTC
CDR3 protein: CASSSLGDEQFF

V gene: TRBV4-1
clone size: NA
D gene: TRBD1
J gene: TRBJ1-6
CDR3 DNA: TGCGCCAGCAGCCAAGTATCCGGGGACAGTAATTCACCCCTCCACTTT
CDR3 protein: CASSQVSGDSNSPLHF

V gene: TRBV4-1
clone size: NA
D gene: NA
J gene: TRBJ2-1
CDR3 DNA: TGCGCCAGCGACGCAGGGGAAGGTTACAATGAGCAGTTCTTC
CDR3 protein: CASDAGEGYNEQFF

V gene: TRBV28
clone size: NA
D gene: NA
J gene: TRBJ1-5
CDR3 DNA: TGTGCCAGCAGTTTAAGGACCAGGGGAATTGCAGCGCCCCAGCATTTT
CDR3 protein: CASSLRTRGIAAPQHF